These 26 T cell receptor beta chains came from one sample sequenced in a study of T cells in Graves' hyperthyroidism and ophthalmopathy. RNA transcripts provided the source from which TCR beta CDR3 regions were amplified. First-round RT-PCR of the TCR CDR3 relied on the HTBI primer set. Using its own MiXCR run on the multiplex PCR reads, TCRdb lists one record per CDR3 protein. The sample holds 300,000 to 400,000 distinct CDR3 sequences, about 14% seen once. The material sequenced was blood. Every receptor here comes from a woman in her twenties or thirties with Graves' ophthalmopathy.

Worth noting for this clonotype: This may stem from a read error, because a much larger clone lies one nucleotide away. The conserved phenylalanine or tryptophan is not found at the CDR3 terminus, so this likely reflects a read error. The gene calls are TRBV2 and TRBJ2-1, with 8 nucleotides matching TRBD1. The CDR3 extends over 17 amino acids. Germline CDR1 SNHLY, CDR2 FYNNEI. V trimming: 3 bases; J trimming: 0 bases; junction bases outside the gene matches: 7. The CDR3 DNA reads TGTGCCAGCAGTGAGGGGTTGGGGACAGGCTCCTACAATGAGCAGTTCCTC. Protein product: CASSEGLGTGSYNEQFL.

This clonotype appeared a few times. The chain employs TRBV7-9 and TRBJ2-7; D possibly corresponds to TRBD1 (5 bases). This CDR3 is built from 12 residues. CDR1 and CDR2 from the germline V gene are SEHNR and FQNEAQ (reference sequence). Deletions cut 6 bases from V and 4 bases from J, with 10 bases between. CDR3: CASRSQGYEQYF. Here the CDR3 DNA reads TGTGCCAGCAGGTCGCAGGGTTACGAGCAGTACTTC. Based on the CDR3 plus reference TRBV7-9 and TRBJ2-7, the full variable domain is DTGVSQNPRHKITKRGQNVTFRCDPISEHNRLYWYRQTLGQGPEFLTYFQNEAQLEKSRLLSDRFSAERPKGSFSTLEIQRTEQGDSAMYLCASRSQGYEQYFGPGTRLTVT.

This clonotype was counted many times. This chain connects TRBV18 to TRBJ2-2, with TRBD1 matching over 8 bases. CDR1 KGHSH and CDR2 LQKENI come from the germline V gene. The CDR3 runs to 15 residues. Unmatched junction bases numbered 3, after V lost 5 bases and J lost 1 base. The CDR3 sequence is CASSTGTGNTGELFF. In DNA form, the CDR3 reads TGTGCCAGCTCAACTGGGACAGGGAACACCGGGGAGCTGTTTTTT.

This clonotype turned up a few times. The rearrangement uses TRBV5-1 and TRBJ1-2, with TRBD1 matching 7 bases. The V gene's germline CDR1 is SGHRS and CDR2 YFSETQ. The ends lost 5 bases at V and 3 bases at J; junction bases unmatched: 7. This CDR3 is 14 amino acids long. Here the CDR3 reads CASRPTGYDYGYTF. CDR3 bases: TGCGCCAGCAGGCCGACAGGGTACGACTATGGCTACACCTTC.

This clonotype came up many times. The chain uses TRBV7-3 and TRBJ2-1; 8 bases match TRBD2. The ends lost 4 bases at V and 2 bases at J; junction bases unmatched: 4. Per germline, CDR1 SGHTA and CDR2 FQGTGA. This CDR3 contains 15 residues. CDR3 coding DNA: TGTGCCAGCAGCTCCGGACTAGCCGCCTACAATGAGCAGTTCTTC. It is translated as CASSSGLAAYNEQFF. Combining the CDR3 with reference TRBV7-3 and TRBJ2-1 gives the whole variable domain GAGVSQTPSNKVTEKGKYVELRCDPISGHTALYWYRQSLGQGPEFLIYFQGTGAADDSGLPNDRFFAVRPEGSVSTLKIQRTERGDSAVYLCASSSGLAAYNEQFFGPGTRLTVL.

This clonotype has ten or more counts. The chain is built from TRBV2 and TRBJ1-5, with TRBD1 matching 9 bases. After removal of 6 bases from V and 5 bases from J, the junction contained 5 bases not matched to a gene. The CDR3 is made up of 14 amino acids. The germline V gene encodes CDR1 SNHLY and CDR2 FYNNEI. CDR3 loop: CASRDRTGDQPQHF. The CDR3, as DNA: TGTGCCAGCAGGGACAGGACAGGGGATCAGCCCCAGCATTTT.

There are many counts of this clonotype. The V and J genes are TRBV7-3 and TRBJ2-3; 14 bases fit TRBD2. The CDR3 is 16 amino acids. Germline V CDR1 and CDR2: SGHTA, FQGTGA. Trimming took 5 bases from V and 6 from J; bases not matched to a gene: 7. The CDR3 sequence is CASSPGTSGGHDTQYF. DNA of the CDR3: TGTGCCAGCAGCCCCGGGACTAGCGGGGGTCACGATACGCAGTATTTT.

The CDR3 protein is CASSTKNNSPLHF. CDR3 coding DNA: TGTGCCAGCAGTACTAAAAATAATTCACCCCTCCACTTT. The chain couples TRBV2 to TRBJ1-6, with D hard to call. The CDR3 contains 13 residues. CDR1 and CDR2 from the germline V gene are SNHLY and FYNNEI. The ends were cut back, 5 bases at V and 5 bases at J, with 7 bases in the middle. The entire variable domain, with the rest obtained from reference TRBV2 and TRBJ1-6, is as follows: EPEVTQTPSHQVTQMGQEVILRCVPISNHLYFYWYRQILGQKVEFLVSFYNNEISEKSEIFDDQFSVERPDGSNFTLKIRSTKLEDSAMYFCASSTKNNSPLHFGNGTRLTVT.

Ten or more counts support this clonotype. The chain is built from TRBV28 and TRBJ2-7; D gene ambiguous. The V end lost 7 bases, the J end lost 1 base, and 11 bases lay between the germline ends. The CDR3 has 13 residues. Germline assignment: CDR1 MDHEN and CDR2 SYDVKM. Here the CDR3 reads CASTSLPSYEQYF. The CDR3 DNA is TGTGCCAGCACCTCATTGCCATCCTACGAGCAGTACTTC.

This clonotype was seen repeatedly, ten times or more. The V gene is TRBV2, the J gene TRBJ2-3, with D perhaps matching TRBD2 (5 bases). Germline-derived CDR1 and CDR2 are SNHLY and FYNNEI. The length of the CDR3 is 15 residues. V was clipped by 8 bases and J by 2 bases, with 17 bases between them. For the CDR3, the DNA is TGTGCCAGCCCTGGAACCCCGGGATTCACAGATACGCAGTATTTT. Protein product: CASPGTPGFTDTQYF.

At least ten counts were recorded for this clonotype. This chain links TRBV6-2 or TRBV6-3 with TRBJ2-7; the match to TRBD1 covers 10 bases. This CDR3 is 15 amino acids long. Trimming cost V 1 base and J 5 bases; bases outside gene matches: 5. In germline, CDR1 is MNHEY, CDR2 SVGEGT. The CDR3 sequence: CASSYFGTGVDEQYF. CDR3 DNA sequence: TGTGCCAGCAGTTACTTCGGGACAGGGGTGGACGAGCAGTACTTC.

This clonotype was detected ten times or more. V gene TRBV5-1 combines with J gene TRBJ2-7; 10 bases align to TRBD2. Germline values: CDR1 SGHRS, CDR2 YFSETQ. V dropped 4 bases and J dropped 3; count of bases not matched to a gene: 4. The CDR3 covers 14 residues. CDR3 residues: CASSMRTSGYEQYF. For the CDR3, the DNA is TGCGCCAGCAGCATGAGGACTAGCGGCTACGAGCAGTACTTC.

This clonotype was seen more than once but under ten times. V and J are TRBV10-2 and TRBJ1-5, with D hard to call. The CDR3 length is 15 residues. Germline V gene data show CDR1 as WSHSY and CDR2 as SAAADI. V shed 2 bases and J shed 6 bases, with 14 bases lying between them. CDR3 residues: CASSEGQASTQPQHF. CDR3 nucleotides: TGCGCCAGCAGTGAGGGGCAGGCCTCTACTCAGCCCCAGCATTTT.

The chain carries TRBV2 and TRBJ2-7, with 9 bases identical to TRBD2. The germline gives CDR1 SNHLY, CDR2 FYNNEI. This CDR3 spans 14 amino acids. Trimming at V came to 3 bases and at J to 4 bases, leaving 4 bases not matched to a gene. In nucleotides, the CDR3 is TGTGCCAGCAGTGAGTTGCTAGCGGGGTACGAGCAGTACTTC. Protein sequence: CASSELLAGYEQYF. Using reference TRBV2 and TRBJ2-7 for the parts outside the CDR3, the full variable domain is EPEVTQTPSHQVTQMGQEVILRCVPISNHLYFYWYRQILGQKVEFLVSFYNNEISEKSEIFDDQFSVERPDGSNFTLKIRSTKLEDSAMYFCASSELLAGYEQYFGPGTRLTVT.

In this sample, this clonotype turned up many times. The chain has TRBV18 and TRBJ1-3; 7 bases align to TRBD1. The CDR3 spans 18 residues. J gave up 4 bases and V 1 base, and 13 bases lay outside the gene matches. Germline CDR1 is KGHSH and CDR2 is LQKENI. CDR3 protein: CASSPRQGQATNGNTIYF. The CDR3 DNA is TGTGCCAGCTCACCACGACAAGGACAGGCCACCAACGGAAACACCATATATTTT.

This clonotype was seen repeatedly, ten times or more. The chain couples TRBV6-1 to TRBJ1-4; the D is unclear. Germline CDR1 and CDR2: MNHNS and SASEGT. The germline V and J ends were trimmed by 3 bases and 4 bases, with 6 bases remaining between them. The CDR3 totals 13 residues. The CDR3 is CASSEAFNEKLFF. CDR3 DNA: TGTGCCAGCAGTGAGGCCTTTAATGAAAAACTGTTTTTT.

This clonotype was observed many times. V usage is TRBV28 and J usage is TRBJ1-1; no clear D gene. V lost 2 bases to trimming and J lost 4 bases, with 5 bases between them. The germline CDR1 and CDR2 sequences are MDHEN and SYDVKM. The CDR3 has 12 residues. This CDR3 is CASSLGVTEAFF. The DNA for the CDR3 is TGTGCCAGCAGTTTAGGGGTCACTGAAGCTTTCTTT.

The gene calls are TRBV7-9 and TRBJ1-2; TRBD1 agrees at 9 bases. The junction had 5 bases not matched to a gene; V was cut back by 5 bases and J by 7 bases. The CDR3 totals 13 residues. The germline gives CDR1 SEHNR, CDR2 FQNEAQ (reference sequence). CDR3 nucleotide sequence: TGTGCCAGCAGCCACAGGGGGCATTCTGGCTACACCTTC. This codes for CASSHRGHSGYTF.

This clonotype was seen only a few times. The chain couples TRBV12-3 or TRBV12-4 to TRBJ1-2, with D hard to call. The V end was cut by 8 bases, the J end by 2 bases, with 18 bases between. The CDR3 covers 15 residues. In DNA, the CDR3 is TGTGCCAGCTTAGGCCCCCAGAATACGAACTATGGCTACACCTTC. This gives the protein CASLGPQNTNYGYTF.

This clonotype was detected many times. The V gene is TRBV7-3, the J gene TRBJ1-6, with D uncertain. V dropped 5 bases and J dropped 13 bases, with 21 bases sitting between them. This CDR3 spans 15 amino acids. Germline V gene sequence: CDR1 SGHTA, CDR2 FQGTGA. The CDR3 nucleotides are TGTGCCAGCAGCACATCCGGGAACGGCGATACCCCCCTCCACTTT. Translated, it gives CASSTSGNGDTPLHF. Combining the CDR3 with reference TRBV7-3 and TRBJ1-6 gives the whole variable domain GAGVSQTPSNKVTEKGKYVELRCDPISGHTALYWYRQSLGQGPEFLIYFQGTGAADDSGLPNDRFFAVRPEGSVSTLKIQRTERGDSAVYLCASSTSGNGDTPLHFGNGTRLTVT.

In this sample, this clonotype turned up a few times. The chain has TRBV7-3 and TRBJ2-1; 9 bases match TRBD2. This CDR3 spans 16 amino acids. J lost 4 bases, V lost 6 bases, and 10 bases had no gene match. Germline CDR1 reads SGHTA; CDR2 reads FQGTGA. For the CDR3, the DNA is TGTGCCAGCAGGACGGGGGGCGGGGGGGCATACAATGAGCAGTTCTTC. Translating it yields CASRTGGGGAYNEQFF.

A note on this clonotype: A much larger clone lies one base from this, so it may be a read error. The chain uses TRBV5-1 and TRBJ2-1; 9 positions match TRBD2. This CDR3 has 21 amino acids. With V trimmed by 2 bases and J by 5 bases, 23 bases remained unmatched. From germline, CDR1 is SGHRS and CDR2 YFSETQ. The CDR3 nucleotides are TGCGCCAGCAGCTTTCCCGAACCCGGGACTAGCAGGTGGAGAAAAAACAATGAGCAGTTCTTC. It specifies CASSFPEPGTSRWRKNNEQFF.

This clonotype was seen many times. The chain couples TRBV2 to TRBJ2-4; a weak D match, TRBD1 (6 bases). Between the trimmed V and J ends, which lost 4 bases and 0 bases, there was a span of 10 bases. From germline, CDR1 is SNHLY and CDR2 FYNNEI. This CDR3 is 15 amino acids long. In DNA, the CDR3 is TGTGCCAGCAGTGGACAGGACGGAGCCAAAAACATTCAGTACTTC. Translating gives CASSGQDGAKNIQYF.

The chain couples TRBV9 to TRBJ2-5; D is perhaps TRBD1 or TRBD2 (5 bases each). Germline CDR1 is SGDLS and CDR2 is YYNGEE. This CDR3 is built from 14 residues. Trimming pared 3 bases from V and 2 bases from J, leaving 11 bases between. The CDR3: CASSEGPTQETQYF. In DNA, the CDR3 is TGTGCCAGCAGCGAGGGACCTACGCAAGAGACCCAGTACTTC.

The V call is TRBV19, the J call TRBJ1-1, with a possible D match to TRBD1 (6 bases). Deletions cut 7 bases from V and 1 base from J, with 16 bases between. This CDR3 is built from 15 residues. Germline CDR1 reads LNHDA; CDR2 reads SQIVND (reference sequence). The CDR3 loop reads CASTKTGLRNTEAFF. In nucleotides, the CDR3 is TGTGCCAGTACCAAGACAGGTTTGAGGAACACTGAAGCTTTCTTT.

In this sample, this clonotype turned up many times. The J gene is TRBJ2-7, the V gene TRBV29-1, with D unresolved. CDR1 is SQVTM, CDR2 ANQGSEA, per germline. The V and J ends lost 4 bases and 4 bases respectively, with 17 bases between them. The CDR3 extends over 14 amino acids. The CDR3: CSVGRGTQGYEQYF. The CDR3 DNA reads TGCAGCGTTGGTCGCGGCACACAAGGGTACGAGCAGTACTTC.